These 25 T cell receptor beta chains share one sample of origin, sequenced in a study of T cell changes during pregnancy in multiple sclerosis. This table comes from immunoSEQ multiplex PCR, and its TCRdb copy is limited to in-frame clones, with some not included. The table lists around 67,000 clones, around 90% of them singletons. The material sequenced was peripheral blood, taken after pregnancy. The source of these receptors is a female donor in good health, enrolled as a control in a pregnancy study.

The chain carries TRBV28 and TRBJ1-2, with a tentative D call TRBD1 (6 bases). V was clipped by 11 bases and J by 8 bases, with 12 bases between them. This CDR3 is 10 amino acids long. Germline V gives CDR1 MDHEN, CDR2 SYDVKM. The CDR3 bases are TGTGCCCACGGGGGGCTCGGCTACACCTTC. Its translation is CAHGGLGYTF.

The CDR3 sequence: CASNPGSGAFF. The CDR3 DNA sequence: TGTGCCAGCAATCCGGGAAGTGGAGCTTTCTTT. The gene calls are TRBV6-1 and TRBJ1-1; D is undetermined. CDR1 is MNHNS, CDR2 SASEGT, per germline. This CDR3 has 11 residues. Trimming shortened V by 7 bases and J by 10 bases, and 13 bases separated the two germline ends.

The chain couples TRBV7-8 to TRBJ1-1; 7 positions match TRBD1. CDR1 is SGHVS, CDR2 FQNEAQ, per germline. The ends lost 5 bases at V and 0 bases at J; junction bases unmatched: 12. CDR3 length: 17 amino acids. Written as DNA, the CDR3 is TGTGCCAGCAGCGCAGGGGGGTTGGGTACGGTGAACACTGAAGCTTTCTTT. It specifies CASSAGGLGTVNTEAFF.

This chain joins TRBV9 and TRBJ2-5; TRBD2 agrees at 11 bases. In germline, CDR1 is SGDLS, CDR2 YYNGEE. Trimming removed 0 bases from V and 2 bases from J; junction bases left unmatched: 6. The CDR3 is 17 amino acids. CDR3 sequence (DNA): TGTGCCAGCAGCGTAGGAGGGCTAGCGGGGGGTCAAGAGACCCAGTACTTC. It encodes CASSVGGLAGGQETQYF.

The chain combines TRBV11-3 with TRBJ1-5; D remains unclear. CDR3 size: 13 residues. Germline CDR1 reads SGHNT; CDR2 reads YENEEA. Trimming cost V 2 bases and J 6 bases, with 8 bases left between them. The CDR3 here is CASSLRAGQPQHF. The CDR3, as DNA: TGTGCCAGCAGCTTAAGGGCGGGTCAGCCCCAGCATTTT.

The genes are TRBV5-6 and TRBJ1-2; D is unresolved. Germline CDR1 reads SGHDT; CDR2 reads YYEEEE. With 1 base removed from V and 2 bases from J, the gap between germline ends came to 15 bases. The CDR3 loop spans 16 amino acids. The CDR3 coding sequence is TGTGCCAGCAGCTTGTGGTTTATCGCCACAAACTATGGCTACACCTTC. It translates to CASSLWFIATNYGYTF.

V and J are TRBV18 and TRBJ1-1; 11 nucleotides agree with TRBD1. J lost 6 bases, V lost 4 bases, and 13 bases had no gene match. Germline CDR1 is KGHSH and CDR2 is LQKENI. This CDR3 has 17 residues. CDR3 sequence reads: CASSQGQGVRVSSEAFF. DNA of the CDR3: TGTGCCAGCTCACAGGGACAGGGGGTGAGAGTGAGCTCTGAAGCTTTCTTT.

The chain combines TRBV30 with TRBJ1-2, with D uncertain. V was trimmed by 4 bases and J by 0 bases, leaving 12 bases between them. Germline V gene lookup returns CDR1 GTSNPN and CDR2 SVGIG (reference sequence). The CDR3 contains 14 residues. In DNA, the CDR3 is TGTGCCTGGATTCCGCGGTTAGCTAACTATGGCTACACCTTC. This encodes CAWIPRLANYGYTF. The variable domain in full, with the rest retrieved from reference TRBV30 and TRBJ1-2, is SQTIHQWPATLVQPVGSPLSLECTVEGTSNPNLYWYRQAAGRGLQLLFYSVGIGQISSEVPQNLSASRPQDRQFILSSKKLLLSDSGFYLCAWIPRLANYGYTFGSGTRLTVV.

The J gene is TRBJ2-7, the V gene TRBV5-1, with D perhaps matching TRBD2 (6 bases). Trimming removed 0 bases at V and 5 bases at J, with 18 bases between. CDR1 is SGHRS and CDR2 is YFSETQ in the germline V gene. The CDR3 is made up of 16 amino acids. CDR3 DNA: TGCGCCAGCAGCTTGGTGACTAGTGTCCCGGTGAACGAGCAGTACTTC. Translated: CASSLVTSVPVNEQYF.

The rearrangement links TRBV4-3 to TRBJ2-3, with 10 nucleotides matching TRBD2. Trimming took 1 base from V and 6 from J; bases not matched to a gene: 7. Looked up from germline, CDR1 is LGHNA and CDR2 is YSLEER. The CDR3 spans 16 residues. The CDR3 coding sequence is TGCGCCAGCAGCCAAGGAATGACTAGCGGGTCGGATACGCAGTATTTT. Its translation: CASSQGMTSGSDTQYF.

The chain links TRBV2 to TRBJ2-1; TRBD2 matches 8 bases. CDR1 SNHLY and CDR2 FYNNEI come from the germline V gene. Trimming cost V 9 bases and J 7 bases; bases outside gene matches: 8. This CDR3 has 13 amino acids. CDR3 DNA sequence: TGTGCCAGAGGAAGGGGCGGGAGGAATGAGCAGTTCTTC. As protein: CARGRGGRNEQFF.

This rearrangement joins TRBV7-2 to TRBJ2-5; 12 nucleotides align to TRBD2. After removal of 5 bases from V and 2 bases from J, the junction contained 3 bases not matched to a gene. The germline V gene has CDR1 SGHTA and CDR2 FQGNSA. The CDR3 runs 15 residues. The CDR3 here is CASSPLAGGQETQYF. The CDR3 bases are TGTGCCAGCAGCCCCCTAGCGGGGGGGCAAGAGACCCAGTACTTC.

The V and J genes are TRBV30 and TRBJ2-3; 10 bases are a match to TRBD2. The J segment lost 3 bases and the V segment lost 0 bases, leaving 6 bases of the junction unmatched. The germline V gene has CDR1 GTSNPN and CDR2 SVGIG (reference sequence). The length of the CDR3 is 16 residues. The CDR3 DNA follows: TGTGCCTGGAGTGTCCCAGCGGGGGGGTGGACAGATACGCAGTATTTT. Encoded protein: CAWSVPAGGWTDTQYF. Full variable domain (missing parts from reference TRBV30 and TRBJ2-3): SQTIHQWPATLVQPVGSPLSLECTVEGTSNPNLYWYRQAAGRGLQLLFYSVGIGQISSEVPQNLSASRPQDRQFILSSKKLLLSDSGFYLCAWSVPAGGWTDTQYFGPGTRLTVL.

This chain connects TRBV11-2 to TRBJ2-1; 7 nucleotides align to TRBD1. Looked up from germline, CDR1 is SGHAT and CDR2 is FQNNGV. The trim removed 3 bases at V and 0 bases at J, leaving 8 bases unmatched. This CDR3 spans 17 amino acids. CDR3 region: CASSFIEGQSSYNEQFF. The CDR3 region has the DNA TGTGCCAGCAGCTTTATCGAGGGACAGAGCTCCTACAATGAGCAGTTCTTC. The full variable domain, with the rest looked up from reference TRBV11-2 and TRBJ2-1, is EAGVAQSPRYKIIEKRQSVAFWCNPISGHATLYWYQQILGQGPKLLIQFQNNGVVDDSQLPKDRFSAERLKGVDSTLKIQPAKLEDSAVYLCASSFIEGQSSYNEQFFGPGTRLTVL.

The rearrangement links TRBV19 to TRBJ2-3, with TRBD2 matching over 8 bases. CDR3 length: 16 residues. Germline CDR1 is LNHDA and CDR2 is SQIVND (reference sequence). The V and J ends lost 9 bases and 3 bases, in that order; junction bases with no gene match: 14. CDR3 sequence: CASGKSLAGSTDTQYF. CDR3 coding DNA: TGTGCCAGCGGGAAGAGCCTAGCGGGTTCGACAGATACGCAGTATTTT.

The chain has TRBV6-5 and TRBJ1-1, with unresolved D. The CDR3 totals 13 residues. In germline, CDR1 is MNHEY, CDR2 SVGAGI. Trimming took off 2 bases at V and 0 bases at J, with 4 bases between the two ends. CDR3 coding DNA: TGTGCCAGCAGTTACGTATTGAACACTGAAGCTTTCTTT. Encoded protein: CASSYVLNTEAFF.

The genes are TRBV6-4 and TRBJ2-1; 9 bases match TRBD1. The trim removed 6 bases at V and 4 bases at J, leaving 7 bases unmatched. The length of the CDR3 is 15 residues. The germline V gene has CDR1 MRHNA and CDR2 SNTAGT. CDR3 nucleotide sequence: TGTGCCAGCAGCCTAACCGGGACAGGGTACAATGAGCAGTTCTTC. This gives the protein CASSLTGTGYNEQFF.

Notes on this clone: Germline is not matched at one junction end, which may reflect a read error. The rearrangement joins TRBV7-7 to TRBJ2-2; D perhaps matches TRBD2 (5 bases). The CDR3 is 17 amino acids. In germline, CDR1 is SSHAT, CDR2 FNYEAQ (reference sequence). The CDR3 bases are TGTGCTAGCAGCTCCAGCGGTGCAGGCACGAACACCGGGGAGCTGTTTTTT. Translated: CASSSSGAGTNTGELFF.

The chain has TRBV5-6 and TRBJ2-1; D not resolved. V was shortened by 4 bases and J by 5 bases, with 10 bases between the two germline ends. CDR1 is SGHDT and CDR2 is YYEEEE in the germline V gene. The CDR3 length is 13 residues. This CDR3 is CASSGPLDNEQFF. Written as DNA, the CDR3 is TGTGCCAGCAGCGGCCCCCTAGACAATGAGCAGTTCTTC.

This clone appeared a few times. V and J are TRBV29-1 and TRBJ2-7, with 7 bases fitting TRBD1. J was trimmed by 3 bases and V by 7 bases; bases with no gene match: 6. CDR3 length: 12 amino acids. CDR1 is SQVTM, CDR2 ANQGSEA, per germline. CDR3 sequence: CSGRDSHYEQYF. The CDR3 DNA follows: TGCAGCGGCAGGGACAGCCACTACGAGCAGTACTTC.

This chain connects TRBV4-3 to TRBJ2-4; weak D call: TRBD1 (5 bases). This CDR3 is 14 amino acids long. V dropped 0 bases and J dropped 6 bases, with 9 bases sitting between them. CDR1 and CDR2 (germline): LGHNA, YSLEER. This chain's CDR3 is CASSQDRARNIQYF. The CDR3 nucleotides read TGCGCCAGCAGCCAAGACAGGGCCCGAAACATTCAGTACTTC.

This clone was counted only a few times. This chain connects TRBV2 to TRBJ1-2; D might be TRBD1 (5 bases). The V gene's germline CDR1 is SNHLY and CDR2 FYNNEI. This CDR3 spans 11 amino acids. The V end lost 1 base, the J end lost 8 bases, and 5 bases lay between the germline ends. The CDR3 nucleotides read TGTGCCAGCAGTGAAGGGGGCGGCTACACCTTC. Translation gives CASSEGGGYTF.

The chain employs TRBV7-9 and TRBJ1-4, with D perhaps matching TRBD1 (6 bases). This CDR3 comprises 15 residues. V lost 5 bases to trimming and J lost 2 bases, with 12 bases between them. Looked up from germline, CDR1 is SEHNR and CDR2 is FQNEAQ (reference sequence). This CDR3 is CASSVHRATNEKLFF. Written as DNA, the CDR3 is TGTGCCAGCAGCGTCCACAGGGCGACTAATGAAAAACTGTTTTTT.

This rearrangement joins TRBV5-6 to TRBJ2-6; D remains ambiguous. Trimming stripped 6 bases from V and 0 bases from J, with 16 bases between. The germline gives CDR1 SGHDT, CDR2 YYEEEE. CDR3 size: 17 residues. As DNA, the CDR3 is TGTGCCAGCACCGATCAGACTTTTAGCTCTGGGGCCAACGTCCTGACTTTC. It codes for CASTDQTFSSGANVLTF. Full variable domain (missing parts from reference TRBV5-6 and TRBJ2-6): DAGVTQSPTHLIKTRGQQVTLRCSPKSGHDTVSWYQQALGQGPQFIFQYYEEEERQRGNFPDRFSGHQFPNYSSELNVNALLLGDSALYLCASTDQTFSSGANVLTFGAGSRLTVL.

With regard to this clone: The sample has other DNA sequences that encode this CDR3 too. The genes are TRBV7-2 and TRBJ1-5; 8 nucleotides match TRBD1. This CDR3 comprises 16 residues. Germline V CDR1 and CDR2: SGHTA, FQGNSA. The trim removed 5 bases at V and 2 bases at J, leaving 8 bases unmatched. The CDR3 reads CASSPGQGRGNQPQHF. The CDR3 nucleotides are TGTGCCAGCAGCCCTGGACAGGGAAGAGGCAATCAGCCCCAGCATTTT.